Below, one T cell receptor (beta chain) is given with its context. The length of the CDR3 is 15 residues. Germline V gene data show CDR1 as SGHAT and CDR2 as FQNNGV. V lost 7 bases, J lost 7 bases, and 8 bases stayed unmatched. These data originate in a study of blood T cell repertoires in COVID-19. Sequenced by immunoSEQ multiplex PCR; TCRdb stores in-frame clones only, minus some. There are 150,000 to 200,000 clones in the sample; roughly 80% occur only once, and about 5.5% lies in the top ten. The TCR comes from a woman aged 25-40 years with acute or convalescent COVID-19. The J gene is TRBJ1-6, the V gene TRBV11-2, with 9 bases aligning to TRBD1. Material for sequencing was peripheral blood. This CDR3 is CASNDRGLFNSPLHF. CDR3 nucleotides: TGTGCCAGCAACGACAGGGGGTTATTCAATTCACCCCTCCACTTT.